The clone carrying this T cell receptor (beta chain) has a handful of counts. The antigen remains unidentified. This entry is derived from a study of shared clonotypes between healthy human individuals. Study background: Per-donor plates numbered three CD4 naive, three CD4 memory, two CD8 naive and one CD8 memory. Overall study results and limits: Naive subsets, compared against memory subsets, generally had larger estimated richness values. Owing to a small donor count, the genetic and exposure-history diversity represented was limited.

The method was immunoSEQ multiplex PCR; TCRdb's version includes in-frame clones alone and lacks a portion of them. The table includes some 1.1 million clones, 60% to 80% detected once. Sequencing input: memory CD4+ T cells from PBMCs. Subset of the sample: CD45RA-negative fraction. The sequence was obtained from a man aged 18 to 30 in good health. Some clones in this sample may be carry-over from other donors' samples.

CDR3 DNA sequence: TGTGCCTGGAGTCTCTCAGGAGTCAATGGCTACACCTTC. Translated, it gives CAWSLSGVNGYTF. This chain joins TRBV30 and TRBJ1-2; D is unclear. Germline CDR1 is GTSNPN and CDR2 is SVGIG (reference sequence). CDR3 length: 13 amino acids. The V gene lost 2 bases and the J gene lost 6 bases, with 13 bases spanning the gap.